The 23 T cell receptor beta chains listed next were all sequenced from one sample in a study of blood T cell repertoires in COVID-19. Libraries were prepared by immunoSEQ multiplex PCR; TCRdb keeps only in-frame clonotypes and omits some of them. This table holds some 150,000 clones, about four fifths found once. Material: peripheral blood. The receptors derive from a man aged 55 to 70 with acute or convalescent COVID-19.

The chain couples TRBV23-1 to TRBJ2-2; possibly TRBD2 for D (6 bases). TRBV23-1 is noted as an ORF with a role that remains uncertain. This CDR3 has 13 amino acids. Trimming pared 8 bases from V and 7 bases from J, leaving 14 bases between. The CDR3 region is CASCRLGGGELFF. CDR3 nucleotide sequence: TGCGCCAGCTGTCGCCTGGGGGGCGGGGAGCTGTTTTTT.

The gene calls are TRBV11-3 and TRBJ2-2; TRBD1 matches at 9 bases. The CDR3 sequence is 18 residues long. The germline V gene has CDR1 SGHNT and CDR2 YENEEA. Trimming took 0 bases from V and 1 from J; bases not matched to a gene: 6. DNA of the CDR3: TGTGCCAGCAGCTTAGATGGCAACAGGGGGCTGAACACCGGGGAGCTGTTTTTT. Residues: CASSLDGNRGLNTGELFF.

The CDR3 sequence: CASSYSPNSGDTQYF. As DNA, the CDR3 is TGTGCCAGCAGTTACTCTCCCAACTCGGGAGATACGCAGTATTTT. The V gene is TRBV6-2 or TRBV6-3, the J gene TRBJ2-3; D not resolved. Looked up from germline, CDR1 is MNHEY and CDR2 is SVGEGT. Trimming removed 0 bases at V and 5 bases at J, with 12 bases between. The CDR3 extends over 15 amino acids.

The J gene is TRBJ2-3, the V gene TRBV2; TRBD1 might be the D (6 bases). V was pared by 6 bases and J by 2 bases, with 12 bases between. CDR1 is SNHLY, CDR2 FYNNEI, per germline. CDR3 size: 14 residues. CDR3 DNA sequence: TGTGCCAGCAGCCCGGACAGCATCACAGATACGCAGTATTTT. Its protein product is CASSPDSITDTQYF.

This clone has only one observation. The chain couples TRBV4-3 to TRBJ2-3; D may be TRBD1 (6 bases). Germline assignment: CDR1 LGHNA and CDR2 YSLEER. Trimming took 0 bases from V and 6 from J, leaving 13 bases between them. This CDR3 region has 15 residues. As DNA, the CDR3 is TGCGCCAGCAGCCAAGATCTAGGGGGACCGGATACGCAGTATTTT. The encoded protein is CASSQDLGGPDTQYF.

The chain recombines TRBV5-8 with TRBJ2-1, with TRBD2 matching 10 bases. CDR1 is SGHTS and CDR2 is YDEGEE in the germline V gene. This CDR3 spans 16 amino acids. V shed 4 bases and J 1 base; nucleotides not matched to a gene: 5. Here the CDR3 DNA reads TGTGCCAGCAGCCTCGGGACTAGCGTATCCTACAATGAGCAGTTCTTC. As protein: CASSLGTSVSYNEQFF.

CDR3 bases: TGCGCCAGCAGTTCTATTACAGGGCACGGATCGGAGACCCAGTACTTC. This translates into CASSSITGHGSETQYF. The chain combines TRBV5-1 with TRBJ2-5, with D tentatively TRBD1 (6 bases). Germline CDR1 and CDR2: SGHRS and YFSETQ. The CDR3 loop spans 16 amino acids. Trimming removed 5 bases from V and 5 bases from J, with 22 bases in between.

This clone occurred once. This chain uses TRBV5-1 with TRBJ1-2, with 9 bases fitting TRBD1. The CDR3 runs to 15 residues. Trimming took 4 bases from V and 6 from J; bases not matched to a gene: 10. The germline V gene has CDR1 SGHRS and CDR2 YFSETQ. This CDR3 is CASSPPVGTGNGYTF. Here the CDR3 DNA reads TGCGCCAGCAGCCCCCCCGTCGGGACAGGGAATGGCTACACCTTC.

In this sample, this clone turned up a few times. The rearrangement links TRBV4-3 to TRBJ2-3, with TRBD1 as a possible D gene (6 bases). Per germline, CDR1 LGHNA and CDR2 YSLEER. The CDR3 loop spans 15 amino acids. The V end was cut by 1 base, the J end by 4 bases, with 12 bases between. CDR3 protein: CASSQVTGMADTQYF. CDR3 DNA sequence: TGCGCCAGCAGCCAAGTCACAGGGATGGCAGATACGCAGTATTTT.

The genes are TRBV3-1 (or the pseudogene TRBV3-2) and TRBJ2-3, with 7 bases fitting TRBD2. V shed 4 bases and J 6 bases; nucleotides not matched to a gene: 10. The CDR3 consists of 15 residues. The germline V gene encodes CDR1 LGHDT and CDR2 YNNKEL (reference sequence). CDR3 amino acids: CASSLGDGGYDTQYF. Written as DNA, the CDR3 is TGTGCCAGCAGCCTGGGGGACGGGGGGTACGATACGCAGTATTTT.

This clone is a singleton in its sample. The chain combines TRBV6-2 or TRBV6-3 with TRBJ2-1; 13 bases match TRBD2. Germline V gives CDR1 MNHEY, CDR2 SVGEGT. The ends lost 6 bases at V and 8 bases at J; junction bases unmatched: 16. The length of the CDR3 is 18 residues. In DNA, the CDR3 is TGTGCCAGCAGCTCTGCCCCACCGGGACTAGCGGGGCAGGATGAGCAGTTCTTC. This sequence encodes CASSSAPPGLAGQDEQFF.

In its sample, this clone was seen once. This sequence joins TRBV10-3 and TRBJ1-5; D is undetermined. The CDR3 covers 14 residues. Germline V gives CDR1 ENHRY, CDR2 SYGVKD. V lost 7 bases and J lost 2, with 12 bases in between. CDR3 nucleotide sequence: TGTGCCATCATGGACTCGGGAGGCAATCAGCCCCAGCATTTT. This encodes CAIMDSGGNQPQHF.

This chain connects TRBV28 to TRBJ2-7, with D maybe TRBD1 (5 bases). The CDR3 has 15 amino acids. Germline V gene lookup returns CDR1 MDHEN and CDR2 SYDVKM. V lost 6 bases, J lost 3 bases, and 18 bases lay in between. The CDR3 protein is CASSLSLTANYEQYF. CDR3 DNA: TGTGCCAGCAGCCTGTCCTTGACAGCTAACTACGAGCAGTACTTC.

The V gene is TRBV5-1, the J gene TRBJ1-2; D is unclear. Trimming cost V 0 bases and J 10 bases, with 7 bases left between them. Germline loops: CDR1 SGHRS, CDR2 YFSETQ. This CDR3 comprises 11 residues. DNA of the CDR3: TGCGCCAGCAGCTTGGAACAGAACTACACCTTC. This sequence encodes CASSLEQNYTF.

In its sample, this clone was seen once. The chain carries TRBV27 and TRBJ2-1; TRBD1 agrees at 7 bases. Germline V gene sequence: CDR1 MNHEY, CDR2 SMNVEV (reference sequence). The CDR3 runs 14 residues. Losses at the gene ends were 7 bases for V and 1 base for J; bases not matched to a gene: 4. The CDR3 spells CASTQGVSYNEQFF. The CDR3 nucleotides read TGTGCCAGCACGCAGGGGGTATCCTACAATGAGCAGTTCTTC.

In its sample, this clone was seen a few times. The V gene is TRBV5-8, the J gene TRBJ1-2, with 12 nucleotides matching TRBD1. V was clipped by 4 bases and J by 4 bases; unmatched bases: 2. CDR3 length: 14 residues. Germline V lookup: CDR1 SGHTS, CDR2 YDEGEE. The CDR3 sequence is CASSRGQGAYGYTF. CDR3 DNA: TGTGCCAGCAGCCGGGGACAGGGGGCCTATGGCTACACCTTC.

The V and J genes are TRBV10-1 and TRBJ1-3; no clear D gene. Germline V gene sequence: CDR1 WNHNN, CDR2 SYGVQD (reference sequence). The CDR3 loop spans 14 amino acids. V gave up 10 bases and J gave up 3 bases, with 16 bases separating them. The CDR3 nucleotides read TGCGCCACCTCGAGAGGAGATTTTGGAAACACCATATATTTT. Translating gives CATSRGDFGNTIYF.

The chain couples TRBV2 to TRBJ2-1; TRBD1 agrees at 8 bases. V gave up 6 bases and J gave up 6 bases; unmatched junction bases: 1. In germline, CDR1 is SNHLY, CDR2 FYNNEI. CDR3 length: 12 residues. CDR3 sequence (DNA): TGTGCCAGCAGGACAGGGGTCAATGAGCAGTTCTTC. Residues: CASRTGVNEQFF.

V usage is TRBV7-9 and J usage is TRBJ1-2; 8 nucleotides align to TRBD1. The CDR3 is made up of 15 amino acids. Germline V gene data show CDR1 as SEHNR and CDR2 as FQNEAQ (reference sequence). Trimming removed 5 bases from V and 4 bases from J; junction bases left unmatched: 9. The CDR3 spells CASSQMDRESYGYTF. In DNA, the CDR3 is TGTGCCAGCAGCCAGATGGACAGGGAAAGCTATGGCTACACCTTC. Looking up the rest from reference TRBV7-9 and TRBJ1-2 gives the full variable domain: DTGVSQNPRHKITKRGQNVTFRCDPISEHNRLYWYRQTLGQGPEFLTYFQNEAQLEKSRLLSDRFSAERPKGSFSTLEIQRTEQGDSAMYLCASSQMDRESYGYTFGSGTRLTVV.

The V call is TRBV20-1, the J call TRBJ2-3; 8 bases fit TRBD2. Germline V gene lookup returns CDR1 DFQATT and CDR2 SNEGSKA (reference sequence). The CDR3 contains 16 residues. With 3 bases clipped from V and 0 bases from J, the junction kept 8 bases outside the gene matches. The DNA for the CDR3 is TGCAGTGCTAGTCGAAGACTAGCGAGTAGCACAGATACGCAGTATTTT. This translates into CSASRRLASSTDTQYF.

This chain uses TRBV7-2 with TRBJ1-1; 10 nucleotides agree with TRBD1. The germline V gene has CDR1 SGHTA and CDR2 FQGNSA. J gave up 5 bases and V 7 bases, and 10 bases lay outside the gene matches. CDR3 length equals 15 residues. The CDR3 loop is CASTLLRDRGTEAFF. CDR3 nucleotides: TGTGCCAGCACACTACTCCGGGACAGGGGTACTGAAGCTTTCTTT.

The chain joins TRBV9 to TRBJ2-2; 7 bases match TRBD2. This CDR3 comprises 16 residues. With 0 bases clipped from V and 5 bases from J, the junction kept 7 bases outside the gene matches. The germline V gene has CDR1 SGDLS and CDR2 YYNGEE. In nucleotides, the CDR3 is TGTGCCAGCAGCGTAGGAGGCGGGAGCAGGACCGGGGAGCTGTTTTTT. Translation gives CASSVGGGSRTGELFF.

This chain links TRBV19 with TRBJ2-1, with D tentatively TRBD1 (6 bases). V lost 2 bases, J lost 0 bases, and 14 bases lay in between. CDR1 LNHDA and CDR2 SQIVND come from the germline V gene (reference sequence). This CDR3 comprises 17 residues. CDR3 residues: CASSIRTAWGSYNEQFF. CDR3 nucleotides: TGTGCCAGTAGTATAAGGACAGCGTGGGGCTCCTACAATGAGCAGTTCTTC.